Following are 18 T cell receptor beta chains from one sample sequenced in a study of low-dose radiotherapy and immunotherapy resistance in tumors (dated by TCRdb to between 2021 and 2022). The sample's time point, from its label and the paper: before trial treatment. Data came from an Illumina HiSeq 2500. First-strand cDNA was synthesized with Superscript III and a set of TRAV- and TRBV-specific primers, covering both TCRalpha and TCRbeta chains. TCRs were amplified for about 22 PCR cycles with Phusion, using a constant-region primer paired with the adapter attached to the V primers. TCRdb trimmed the raw reads at Q25, called clones with MiXCR and kept productive beta chains. Rows with one shared CDR3 protein collapse into an entry with the most common genes and DNA. The sample table shows some 82,000 distinct CDR3 sequences, and approximately 17% are seen once. The ten largest make up 5.9% of the sample.

The source was PBMCs, collected before treatment. The receptor source for this set is a male donor with prostate cancer.

This clonotype was detected many times. The chain carries TRBV15 and TRBJ2-7; D is perhaps TRBD1 (7 bases). This CDR3 is built from 14 residues. Trimming pared 1 base from V and 5 bases from J, leaving 12 bases between. Per the germline V gene, CDR1 is LNHNV and CDR2 is YYDKDF (reference sequence). The CDR3 protein is CATSRGGDSHEQYF. In DNA form, the CDR3 reads TGTGCCACCAGCAGAGGGGGGGACAGCCACGAGCAGTACTTC.

This clonotype was seen repeatedly, ten times or more. J is TRBJ2-1 and V is TRBV9, with D perhaps matching TRBD2 (6 bases). V was cut by 3 bases and J by 7 bases, with 17 bases left in between. The CDR3 has 15 amino acids. Per the germline V gene, CDR1 is SGDLS and CDR2 is YYNGEE. The CDR3 protein is CASSATGTLTNEQFF. For the CDR3, the DNA is TGTGCCAGCAGCGCGACCGGGACTCTTACTAATGAGCAGTTCTTC.

In its sample, this clonotype was seen many times. The V gene is TRBV5-5, the J gene TRBJ2-1, with 8 bases that match TRBD1. Germline lookup yields CDR1 SGHKS and CDR2 YYEKEE (reference sequence). This CDR3 is built from 12 residues. The V and J ends lost 4 bases and 9 bases, in that order; junction bases with no gene match: 3. This CDR3 is CASSRTGIEQFF. Written as DNA, the CDR3 is TGTGCCAGCAGCAGGACAGGGATTGAGCAGTTCTTC.

This clonotype was seen at least ten times. This sequence joins TRBV12-3 or TRBV12-4 and TRBJ1-5; D uncertain. Trimming stripped 3 bases from V and 9 bases from J, with 9 bases between. The CDR3 is 12 residues long. In nucleotides, the CDR3 is TGTGCCAGCAGTTTTGATTTCCGGCCCCAGCATTTT. It specifies CASSFDFRPQHF.

This clonotype was seen a handful of times. The genes are TRBV27 and TRBJ2-7, with unresolved D. The germline V gene encodes CDR1 MNHEY and CDR2 SMNVEV (reference sequence). This CDR3 has 14 residues. V lost 4 bases to trimming and J lost 3 bases, with 13 bases between them. This CDR3 is CASSSNAQLYEQYF. DNA for the CDR3: TGTGCCAGCAGTTCAAATGCACAGCTCTACGAGCAGTACTTC.

This clonotype was found many times. The chain uses TRBV27 and TRBJ2-5; unclear D gene. The CDR3 covers 17 residues. The germline V gene has CDR1 MNHEY and CDR2 SMNVEV (reference sequence). V shed 4 bases and J shed 2 bases, with 20 bases lying between them. The CDR3 DNA reads TGTGCCAGCAGTTCATCTACCATCCGAGGTCCGCAAGAGACCCAGTACTTC. It translates to CASSSSTIRGPQETQYF.

This clonotype occurred many times. The chain recombines TRBV6-5 with TRBJ1-2; D is unresolved. V was shortened by 2 bases and J by 6 bases, with 16 bases between the two germline ends. This CDR3 has 15 residues. In germline, CDR1 is MNHEY, CDR2 SVGAGI. CDR3 sequence (DNA): TGTGCCAGCAGTTACCTGAGGCAGCGCGTGAATGGCTACACCTTC. Translation: CASSYLRQRVNGYTF.

A word on this clonotype: One end of the junction is discordant with germline, which a read error may explain. The J gene is TRBJ2-7, the V gene TRBV5-1; 9 nucleotides line up with TRBD1. Germline V gives CDR1 SGHRS, CDR2 YFSETQ. The CDR3 totals 13 residues. The CDR3 loop reads CACSSGQGYEQYF. CDR3 in DNA: TGCGCCTGCAGCTCGGGACAGGGCTACGAGCAGTACTTC.

To note about this clonotype: A far larger clone is one nucleotide away, so this likely arose from a read error. V is TRBV4-3 and J is TRBJ2-7, with D possibly being TRBD2 (5 bases). This CDR3 contains 16 residues. The ends were cut back, 1 base at V and 7 bases at J, with 20 bases in the middle. Germline loops: CDR1 LGHNA, CDR2 YSLEER. CDR3 in DNA: TGCGCCAGCAGCCAAGGATATCGGGGTACCCACAATGAGCAGTACTTC. Protein: CASSQGYRGTHNEQYF.

This clonotype was picked up many times. J is TRBJ2-1 and V is TRBV19; 8 positions agree with TRBD2. Germline loops: CDR1 LNHDA, CDR2 SQIVND (reference sequence). V lost 6 bases, J lost 4 bases, and 8 bases stayed unmatched. The CDR3 is made up of 15 amino acids. The DNA of the CDR3 is TGTGCCAGTAGATCAGCGGGAGTTCAGTACAATGAGCAGTTCTTC. Translated: CASRSAGVQYNEQFF. Variable domain in full (rest from reference TRBV19 and TRBJ2-1): DGGITQSPKYLFRKEGQNVTLSCEQNLNHDAMYWYRQDPGQGLRLIYYSQIVNDFQKGDIAEGYSVSREKKESFPLTVTSAQKNPTAFYLCASRSAGVQYNEQFFGPGTRLTVL.

This clonotype was seen at least ten times. V and J are TRBV29-1 and TRBJ2-1; D unclear. CDR3 size: 11 residues. Trimming left V 5 bases short and J 7 bases short, with 9 bases between. Germline V gene lookup returns CDR1 SQVTM and CDR2 ANQGSEA. This chain's CDR3 is CSVSGGNEQFF. CDR3 sequence (DNA): TGCAGCGTTTCTGGTGGGAATGAGCAGTTCTTC.

There are many counts of this clonotype. The chain has TRBV5-4 and TRBJ2-5; D is unclear. The CDR3 length is 16 residues. Germline CDR1 is SGHNT and CDR2 is YYREEE (reference sequence). V lost 0 bases, J lost 5 bases, and 17 bases lay in between. The CDR3 reads CASSLADDFQAETQYF. CDR3 nucleotide sequence: TGTGCCAGCAGCTTGGCTGACGATTTTCAGGCCGAGACCCAGTACTTC.

This clonotype was detected once. The chain joins TRBV7-9 to TRBJ2-1; 12 bases agree with TRBD2. The CDR3 runs 15 residues. Germline-derived CDR1 and CDR2 are SEHNR and FQNEAQ (reference sequence). The junction had 8 bases not matched to a gene; V was cut back by 6 bases and J by 8 bases. The CDR3 DNA reads TGTGCCAGCAGGAAAGAGACTAGCGGGAGCTATGAGCAGTTCTTC. Translating it yields CASRKETSGSYEQFF.

This clonotype has a count of ten or more. The genes are TRBV2 and TRBJ2-5, with 12 bases aligning to TRBD2. Germline CDR1 is SNHLY and CDR2 is FYNNEI. The trim removed 5 bases at V and 4 bases at J, leaving 14 bases unmatched. CDR3 length: 18 residues. CDR3 region: CASSPPASGGVSRETQYF. The DNA for the CDR3 is TGTGCCAGCAGTCCCCCGGCTAGCGGGGGGGTTTCGCGAGAGACCCAGTACTTC.

This clonotype was counted at least ten times. This rearrangement joins TRBV4-3 to TRBJ1-6; 11 nucleotides line up with TRBD1. Trimming removed 4 bases from V and 10 bases from J; junction bases left unmatched: 3. Per the germline V gene, CDR1 is LGHNA and CDR2 is YSLEER. CDR3 length equals 14 residues. CDR3 region: CASSRGDRGSPLHF. The CDR3 coding sequence is TGCGCCAGCAGCCGTGGGGACAGGGGGTCACCCCTCCACTTT.

This rearrangement joins TRBV6-8 to TRBJ2-3, with 9 bases fitting TRBD1. CDR3 length: 17 residues. With V trimmed by 6 bases and J by 3 bases, 13 bases remained unmatched. Germline V gives CDR1 MNHGY, CDR2 SAAAGT. CDR3 bases: TGTGCCAGCAGCCTCGGACAGGGGAGCTCTAGGACAGATACGCAGTATTTT. This codes for CASSLGQGSSRTDTQYF.

This clonotype has a count of ten or more. V gene TRBV28 combines with J gene TRBJ2-1; 7 bases map to TRBD2. V was pared by 7 bases and J by 10 bases, with 7 bases of the junction left unmatched. This CDR3 is 12 amino acids long. Germline CDR1 is MDHEN and CDR2 is SYDVKM. The DNA for the CDR3 is TGTGCCAGCATCACATCGGGGGGAGAGCAGTTCTTC. This encodes CASITSGGEQFF.

The chain links TRBV6-5 to TRBJ2-1, with TRBD2 identical over 14 bases. V was clipped by 8 bases and J by 2 bases; unmatched bases: 11. This CDR3 spans 18 amino acids. Germline V gene sequence: CDR1 MNHEY, CDR2 SVGAGI. This CDR3 reads CASWGGTSGSKAYNEQFF. As DNA, the CDR3 is TGTGCCAGCTGGGGGGGGACTAGCGGGAGTAAAGCCTACAATGAGCAGTTCTTC.